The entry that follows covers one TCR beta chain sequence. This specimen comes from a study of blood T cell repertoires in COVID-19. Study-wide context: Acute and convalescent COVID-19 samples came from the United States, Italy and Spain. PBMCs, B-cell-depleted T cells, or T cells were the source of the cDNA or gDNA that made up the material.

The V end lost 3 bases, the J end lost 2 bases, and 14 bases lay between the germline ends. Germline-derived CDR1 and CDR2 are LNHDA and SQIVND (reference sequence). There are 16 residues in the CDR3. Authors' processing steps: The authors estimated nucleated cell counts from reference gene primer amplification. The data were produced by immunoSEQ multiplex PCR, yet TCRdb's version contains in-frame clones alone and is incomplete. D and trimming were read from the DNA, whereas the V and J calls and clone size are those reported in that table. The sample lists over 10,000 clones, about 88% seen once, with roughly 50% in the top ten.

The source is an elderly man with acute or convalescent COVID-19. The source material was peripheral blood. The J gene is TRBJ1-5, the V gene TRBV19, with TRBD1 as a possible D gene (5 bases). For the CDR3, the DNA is TGTGCCAGTAGTATGGTGGGGCAGATAGGCAATCAGCCCCAGCATTTT. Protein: CASSMVGQIGNQPQHF.